This T cell receptor (beta chain) originates from a study of response to subunit inactivated influenza vaccine. General observations from the study: The authors put forward the suggestion that each seasonal influenza vaccination may bring in only a limited number of new T cells.

Remarks on this clonotype: Its antigen is not identified.

The CDR3 contains 17 residues. Per the germline V gene, CDR1 is DFQATT and CDR2 is SNEGSKA (reference sequence). V lost 0 bases, J lost 5 bases, and 20 bases lay in between. TCRdb itself ran the RT-PCR reads through MiXCR, one entry per CDR3 protein. The sample shows approximately 520,000 distinct CDR3 sequences, about 15% of them seen only once. This sequence was found in a man aged 45 to 75 who received an inactivated influenza vaccine. The specimen comprised CD4+ T cells sorted from PBMCs, sampled less than 30 months after vaccination. V is TRBV20-1 and J is TRBJ2-1; D is unresolved. The CDR3 loop reads CSARDLFRTSTDNEQFF. The CDR3 DNA reads TGCAGTGCTAGAGATCTATTTCGGACCAGTACAGACAATGAGCAGTTCTTC.